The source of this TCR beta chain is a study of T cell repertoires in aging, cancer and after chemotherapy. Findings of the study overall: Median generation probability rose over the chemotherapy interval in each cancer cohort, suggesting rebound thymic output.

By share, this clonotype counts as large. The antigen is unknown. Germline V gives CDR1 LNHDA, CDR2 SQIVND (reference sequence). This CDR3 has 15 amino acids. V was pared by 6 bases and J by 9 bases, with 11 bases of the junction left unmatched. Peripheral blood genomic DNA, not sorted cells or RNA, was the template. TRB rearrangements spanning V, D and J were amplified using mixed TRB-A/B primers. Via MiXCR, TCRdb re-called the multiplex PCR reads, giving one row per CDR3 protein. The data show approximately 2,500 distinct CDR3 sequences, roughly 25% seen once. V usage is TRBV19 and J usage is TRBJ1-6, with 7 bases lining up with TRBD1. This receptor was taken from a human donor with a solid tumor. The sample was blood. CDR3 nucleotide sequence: TGTGCCAGTAGGCAGGACAGGAGTGGTGTTTCACCCCTCCACTTT. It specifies CASRQDRSGVSPLHF.